A single sample gave rise to the 3 T cell receptor beta chains below, sequenced in a study of identical twins. One entry per CDR3 protein, called by TCRdb with MiXCR from the 5' RACE reads. Of around 650,000 distinct CDR3 sequences in the sample, 7.1% were seen once. The same data also contributed to another study, on yellow fever vaccine responses in identical twins.

Sequenced sample: PBMCs. Receptors were obtained from a woman between 18 and 29 years old in good health.

This clonotype was found a few times. The gene calls are TRBV29-1 and TRBJ1-2; TRBD1 might be the D (5 bases). Germline CDR1 reads SQVTM; CDR2 reads ANQGSEA. V lost 2 bases and J 0 bases, leaving 7 bases between the germline ends. CDR3 length: 13 amino acids. CDR3 nucleotides: TGCAGCGTTGAACAGGACACTAACTATGGCTACACCTTC. Translation gives CSVEQDTNYGYTF. Looking up the rest from reference TRBV29-1 and TRBJ1-2 gives the full variable domain: SAVISQKPSRDICQRGTSLTIQCQVDSQVTMMFWYRQQPGQSLTLIATANQGSEATYESGFVIDKFPISRPNLTFSTLTVSNMSPEDSSIYLCSVEQDTNYGYTFGSGTRLTVV.

The chain uses TRBV7-9 and TRBJ2-2; D is possibly TRBD2 (6 bases). The ends were cut back, 3 bases at V and 6 bases at J, with 11 bases in the middle. The length of the CDR3 is 14 residues. CDR1 is SEHNR, CDR2 FQNEAQ, per germline (reference sequence). The DNA of the CDR3 is TGTGCCAGCAGCTTTGGCGGGATGGCCGGGGAGCTGTTTTTT. The encoded protein is CASSFGGMAGELFF.

This clonotype came up a few times. The chain couples TRBV25-1 to TRBJ2-5; D perhaps matches TRBD2 (6 bases). The germline V gene has CDR1 MGHDK and CDR2 SYGVNS. The germline V and J ends were trimmed by 3 bases and 4 bases, with 15 bases remaining between them. The CDR3 spans 15 residues. CDR3 DNA sequence: TGTGCCAGCAGTGAGACCGAGGGAGGCGGAGAGACCCAGTACTTC. The encoded protein is CASSETEGGGETQYF.